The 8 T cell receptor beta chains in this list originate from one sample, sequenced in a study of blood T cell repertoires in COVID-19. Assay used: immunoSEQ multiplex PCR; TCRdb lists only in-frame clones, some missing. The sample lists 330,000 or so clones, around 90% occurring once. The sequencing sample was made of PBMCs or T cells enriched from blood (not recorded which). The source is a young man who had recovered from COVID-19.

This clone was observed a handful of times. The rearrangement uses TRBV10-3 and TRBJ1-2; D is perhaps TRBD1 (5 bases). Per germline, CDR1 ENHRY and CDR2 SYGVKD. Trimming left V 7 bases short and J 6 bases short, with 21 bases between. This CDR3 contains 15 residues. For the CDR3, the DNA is TGTGCCATCACCAGGGATGTAACCGGCCCCCATGGCTACACCTTC. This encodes CAITRDVTGPHGYTF.

The CDR3 reads CAIGDRGYEQYF. The CDR3 DNA reads as TGTGCCATCGGGGACAGGGGTTACGAGCAGTACTTC. The chain is built from TRBV10-3 and TRBJ2-7; 10 nucleotides line up with TRBD1. Looked up from germline, CDR1 is ENHRY and CDR2 is SYGVKD. This CDR3 contains 12 residues. With 8 bases clipped from V and 4 bases from J, the junction kept 2 bases outside the gene matches.

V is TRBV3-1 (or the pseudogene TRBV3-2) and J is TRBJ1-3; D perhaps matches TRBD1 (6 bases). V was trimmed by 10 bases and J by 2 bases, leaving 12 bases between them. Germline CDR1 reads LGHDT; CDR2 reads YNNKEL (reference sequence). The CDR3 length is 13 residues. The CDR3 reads CATSRGTGNTIYF. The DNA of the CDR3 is TGTGCCACCTCCAGGGGAACTGGAAACACCATATATTTT.

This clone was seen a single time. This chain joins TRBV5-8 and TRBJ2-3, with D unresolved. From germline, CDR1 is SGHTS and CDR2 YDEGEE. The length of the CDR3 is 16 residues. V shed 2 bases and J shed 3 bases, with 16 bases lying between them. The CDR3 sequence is CASSFKSAGSTDTQYF. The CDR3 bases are TGTGCCAGCAGCTTTAAGTCGGCAGGCTCGACAGATACGCAGTATTTT. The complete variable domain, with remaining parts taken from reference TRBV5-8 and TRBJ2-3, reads EAGVTQSPTHLIKTRGQQATLRCSPISGHTSVYWYQQALGLGLQFLLWYDEGEERNRGNFPPRFSGRQFPNYSSELNVNALELEDSALYLCASSFKSAGSTDTQYFGPGTRLTVL.

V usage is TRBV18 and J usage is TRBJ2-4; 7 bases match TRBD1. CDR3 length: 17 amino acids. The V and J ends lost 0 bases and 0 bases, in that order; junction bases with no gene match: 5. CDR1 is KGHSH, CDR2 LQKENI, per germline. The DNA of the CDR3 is TGTGCCAGCTCACCACCGAGCCAGGGGGTAGCCAAAAACATTCAGTACTTC. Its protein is CASSPPSQGVAKNIQYF. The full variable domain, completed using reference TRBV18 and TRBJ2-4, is NAGVMQNPRHLVRRRGQEARLRCSPMKGHSHVYWYRQLPEEGLKFMVYLQKENIIDESGMPKERFSAEFPKEGPSILRIQQVVRGDSAAYFCASSPPSQGVAKNIQYFGAGTRLSVL.

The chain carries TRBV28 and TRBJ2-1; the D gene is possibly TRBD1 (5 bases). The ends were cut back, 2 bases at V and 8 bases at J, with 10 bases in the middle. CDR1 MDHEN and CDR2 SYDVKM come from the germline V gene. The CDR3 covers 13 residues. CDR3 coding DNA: TGTGCCAGCAGTTTAGATTCAGGGCATGAGCAGTTCTTC. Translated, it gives CASSLDSGHEQFF.

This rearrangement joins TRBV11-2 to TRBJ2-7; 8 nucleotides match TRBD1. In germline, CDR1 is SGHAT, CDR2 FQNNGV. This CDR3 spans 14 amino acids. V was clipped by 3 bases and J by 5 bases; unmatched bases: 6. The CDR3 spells CASSLTGVVHEQYF. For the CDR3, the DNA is TGTGCCAGCAGCTTGACAGGGGTTGTTCACGAGCAGTACTTC.

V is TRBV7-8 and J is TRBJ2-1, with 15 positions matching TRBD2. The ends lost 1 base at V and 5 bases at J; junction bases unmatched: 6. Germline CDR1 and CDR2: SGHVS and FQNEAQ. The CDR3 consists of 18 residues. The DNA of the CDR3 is TGTGCCAGCAGCTTAGTAGGACTAGCGGGGGGGCTTGACAATGAGCAGTTCTTC. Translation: CASSLVGLAGGLDNEQFF.